Listed below are T cell receptor beta chains from one sample, sequenced in a study of immune cell composition in non-small cell lung cancer. The repertoire was sequenced with immunoSEQ multiplex PCR; TCRdb's copy has only in-frame clones and lacks some. The sample yields approximately 4,400 clones, over 70% seen once. The sequenced sample consisted of lung tumor tissue. The receptor set was obtained from a human donor with non-small cell lung cancer. The CDR3 runs from the conserved cysteine through the conserved F or W. The order of the fields is clone size, J gene, D gene, V gene, CDR3 protein, CDR3 DNA. D genes are given only for firm matches. Some rows mark clone size as missing; the rest say once, few, many or name a class of expanded clone.

>-|TRBJ1-1|-|TRBV5-8
CASSLIFGNTEAFF
TGTGCCAGCAGCTTGATATTCGGGAACACTGAAGCTTTCTTT
>-|TRBJ1-4|-|TRBV5-3
CARRTGIRALDEKLFF
TGTGCCAGAAGGACAGGAATAAGGGCGCTGGATGAAAAACTGTTTTTT
>large|TRBJ2-1|-|TRBV27
CASRQGLNEQFF
TGTGCCAGCAGACAGGGTCTCAATGAGCAGTTCTTC
>-|TRBJ2-2|TRBD2|TRBV28
CASSLGFRFGLAGGPRATGELFF
TGTGCCAGCAGTTTGGGGTTCAGGTTCGGACTAGCGGGAGGCCCGCGGGCAACCGGGGAGCTGTTTTTT
>-|TRBJ2-7|-|TRBV5-5
CASSFRREDSYEQYF
TGTGCCAGCAGCTTCCGGCGGGAAGACTCCTACGAGCAGTACTTC
>-|TRBJ1-5|TRBD1|TRBV4-3
CASSQDTGGVQPQHF
TGCGCCAGCAGCCAAGATACAGGGGGCGTTCAGCCCCAGCATTTT
>-|TRBJ2-5|-|TRBV5-1
CASSLDRYQETQYF
TGCGCCAGCAGCTTGGACAGGTACCAAGAGACCCAGTACTTC
>-|TRBJ2-7|-|TRBV5-4
CASSLRGRAYEQYF
TGTGCCAGCAGCTTGAGGGGCAGGGCCTACGAGCAGTACTTC
>-|TRBJ1-1|-|TRBV7-3
CASSQYRETEAFF
TGTGCCAGCAGCCAGTACAGGGAGACTGAAGCTTTCTTT
>-|TRBJ2-1|TRBD2|TRBV27
CASSLGVGGRVFF
TGTGCCAGCAGTTTAGGTGTTGGAGGGAGGGTGTTCTTC
>few|TRBJ1-2|TRBD1|TRBV7-3
CASSAQGARGYTF
TGTGCCAGCAGCGCACAGGGGGCACGTGGCTACACCTTC
>-|TRBJ1-1|-|TRBV6-1
CASKPNTEAFF
TGTGCCAGCAAGCCGAACACTGAAGCTTTCTTT
>-|TRBJ2-3|TRBD2|TRBV9
CASSVSGRGADTQYF
TGTGCCAGCAGCGTTAGCGGGAGAGGGGCAGATACGCAGTATTTT
>-|TRBJ1-2|TRBD1|TRBV4-2
CASSQGGQGAGGYTF
TGTGCCAGCAGCCAAGGAGGGCAGGGGGCAGGTGGCTACACCTTC
>-|TRBJ2-3|TRBD1|TRBV5-1
CASSLEGQGTDTQYF
TGCGCCAGCAGCTTGGAAGGACAGGGGACAGATACGCAGTATTTT
>once|TRBJ1-2|TRBD1|TRBV18
CASSSGQGLIRGYTF
TGTGCCAGCTCATCAGGACAGGGATTAATACGTGGCTACACCTTC